Given below is one T cell receptor beta chain in context. The data were taken from a study of OX40 agonist ivuxolimab in advanced cancers. Study-level background: Clinicians treated patients with ivuxolimab, an agonistic anti-OX40 (CD134) antibody.

Only in-frame clones appear in the TCRdb table, and some are missing; sequencing was by immunoSEQ multiplex PCR. The data show approximately 37,000 clones, 65% to 75% seen once. CDR3 size: 15 residues. Trimming took 2 bases from V and 7 from J, leaving 15 bases between them. Germline V gene data show CDR1 as MNHNS and CDR2 as SASEGT. This receptor was taken from an adult with an advanced solid tumor such as melanoma, head and neck, liver or kidney cancer. Sample: CD4+ or CD8+ T cells sorted from blood, taken in a trial of the OX40 agonist ivuxolimab. The rearrangement joins TRBV6-1 to TRBJ2-1; D perhaps matches TRBD2 (5 bases). CDR3 protein: CASSENAGSRNEQFF. The CDR3 DNA reads as TGTGCCAGCAGTGAAAATGCGGGTTCACGGAATGAGCAGTTCTTC.